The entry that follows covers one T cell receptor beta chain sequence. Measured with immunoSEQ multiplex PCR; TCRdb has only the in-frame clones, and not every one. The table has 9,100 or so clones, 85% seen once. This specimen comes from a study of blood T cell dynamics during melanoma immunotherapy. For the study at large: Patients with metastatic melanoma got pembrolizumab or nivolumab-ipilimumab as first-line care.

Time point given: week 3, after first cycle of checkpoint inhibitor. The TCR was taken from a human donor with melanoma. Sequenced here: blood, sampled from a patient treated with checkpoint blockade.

CDR3 nucleotides: TGTGCCAGCTCGCCTACAGCGAACACTGAAGCTTTCTTT. This encodes CASSPTANTEAFF. The chain has TRBV18 and TRBJ1-1; D ambiguous. The CDR3 is 13 amino acids. CDR1 and CDR2 from the germline V gene are KGHSH and LQKENI. Trimming stripped 6 bases from V and 1 base from J, with 9 bases between.